This T cell receptor (beta chain) is drawn from a study of cytomegalovirus exposure and HLA in healthy donors. The PCR used 60 Vbeta and 13 Jbeta primers. Assay: immunoSEQ multiplex PCR; the TCRdb copy retains only in-frame clones and omits some. Among about 140,000 clones listed, roughly 75% were seen once. Per germline, CDR1 MNHNY and CDR2 SVGAGI (reference sequence). The V end lost 2 bases, the J end lost 8 bases, and 12 bases lay between the germline ends. The CDR3 has 14 residues. The chain recombines TRBV6-6 with TRBJ1-4; no clear D gene. The receptor comes from a man aged 25 to 45 in good health and CMV-seronegative. Material for sequencing was PBMCs. CDR3 region: CASSYMAGREKLFF. CDR3 DNA sequence: TGTGCCAGCAGTTACATGGCAGGTCGGGAAAAACTGTTTTTT.